Detailed here is one TCR beta chain. The target of this receptor is not known. Base qualities are not at hand, and no much larger clone is one base apart. The entry originates in a study of blood T cell repertoires in COVID-19 (dated by TCRdb to 2018 to 2021). Describing the broader study: Samples covering the acute and convalescent phases of COVID-19 were provided by collaborators in the United States, Italy and Spain. The prospective study material was composed of cDNA or gDNA derived from T cells, B-cell-depleted T cells, or PBMCs. Subjects who had been exposed to COVID-19, were actively infected with it, or had recovered from it provided the deeply sampled blood TCRbeta repertoires that made up the dataset. The repertoires were released in a freely available public database intended as a resource for research on the immune response to SARS-CoV-2. Samples were obtained from the ongoing ImmuneRACE study (first 160 participants) and from 1,254 subjects provided by 6 global collaborators. Nearly every sample came with metadata listing a de-identified subject ID, COVID-19 status, age in years and sex. Where available, HLA class I and class II types were obtained from metadata supplied by the sample provider rather than from assay-based typing. General conclusions and limits of the study: The amount of clinical and demographic metadata varied by source and participant and was provided uncurated.

One collaborating source in Seattle enrolled patients during active infection and followed them longitudinally through the course of disease. The collaborating institutions used their own protocols to collect whole blood in K2EDTA tubes. Collaborator samples were shipped for TCRbeta analysis as frozen whole blood, isolated PBMCs, or DNA extracted from either sample type. TCRbeta CDR3 regions were amplified from genomic DNA using the immunoSEQ Assay, a bias-controlled multiplex PCR. The authors' analysis ran thus. Nucleated cell counts per sample were estimated from amplification of reference gene primers within the assay. To quantify the absolute abundance of each unique TCRbeta CDR3 rearrangement, sequence reads were collapsed and filtered. For each sample, productive Simpson clonality was calculated by taking the square root of Simpson's diversity index across productive rearrangements. TCRdb obtained this table from immuneACCESS and retained in-frame rearrangements with V and J assigned. These tables miss some clones; where compared with another copy, unresolved V genes account for less than half of the shortfall, and the remainder is unexplained. V, J and clone size reflect that table, while D and trimming were determined from the DNA. The sample records about 12,000 clones, just over 70% of which are singletons. Clones ranked in the top ten supply about 6.1% of the sample.

The germline V gene (reference sequence) yields LNHDA for CDR1 and SQIVND for CDR2. Trimmed from V: 0 bases; trimmed from J: 8 bases; junction bases lacking a gene match: 7. The CDR3, cysteine through phenylalanine, is 15 amino acids long. Here the CDR3 DNA is all that survives: 45 bases in frame from base 1. This chain joins TRBV19 to TRBJ1-2; 9 junctional bases match TRBD1. The sequencing input was peripheral blood. The sequence derives from a man between 60 and 70 years old with COVID-19, enrolled during active disease. The CDR3 amino acid sequence is: CASSIERQGGGGYTF. The DNA sequence is given as TGTGCCAGTAGTATAGAAAGACAGGGGGGAGGAGGCTACACCTTC. The variable domain in full, with residues beyond the CDR3 obtained from the reference TRBV19 and TRBJ1-2 genes, is DGGITQSPKYLFRKEGQNVTLSCEQNLNHDAMYWYRQDPGQGLRLIYYSQIVNDFQKGDIAEGYSVSREKKESFPLTVTSAQKNPTAFYLCASSIERQGGGGYTFGSGTRLTVV.